Below, one TCR beta chain is given with its context. Its cognate antigen is unknown. The data were obtained in a study of tumor and adjacent non-tumor tissue in lung cancer. CDR1 SGHVS and CDR2 FNYEAQ come from the germline V gene. The length of the CDR3 is 17 residues. V was clipped by 1 base and J by 0 bases, with 15 bases between them. This sample's RNA came from whole unsorted tissue. The library came from three nested PCR rounds adapted from ARM-PCR protocols. TCRdb called the multiplex PCR reads again in MiXCR, with one record for every CDR3 protein. The profile shows roughly 93,000 distinct CDR3 sequences, approximately 70% of them singletons. Study results and caveats: Compared with tumor, normal lung showed significantly lower TCR diversity.

This TCR was sampled from a man between 60 and 75 years old with non-small cell lung cancer. The chain has TRBV7-6 and TRBJ1-1; D may be TRBD1 (6 bases). Sequences were obtained from lung tumor tissue. CDR3: CASSLEAGTRVNTEAFF. The CDR3 DNA reads TGTGCCAGCAGCTTAGAAGCCGGGACAAGGGTGAACACTGAAGCTTTCTTT.